The source of this TCR beta chain is a study of blood T cell repertoires in COVID-19. At the level of the study: Donors in the United States, Italy and Spain gave samples during acute or convalescent COVID-19. PBMCs, B-cell-depleted T cells, or T cells provided the cDNA or gDNA that made up the material.

Authors' data handling: Amplification of reference gene primers provided the estimated nucleated cell counts. Using immunoSEQ multiplex PCR, the repertoire was profiled, and TCRdb retains in-frame clones only, with some absent. That table supplies the V and J calls and clone size; D and trimming were determined from the DNA. Of about 260,000 clones in the sample, 91% were seen once. Seattle cases were enrolled at active infection and followed longitudinally. The V gene's germline CDR1 is LNHDA and CDR2 SQIVND (reference sequence). Trimming took 3 bases from V and 6 from J; bases not matched to a gene: 3. The CDR3 totals 13 residues.

The source of this sequence is a person aged 18 to 35 with COVID-19, enrolled during active disease. The chain carries TRBV19 and TRBJ1-2; 8 nucleotides agree with TRBD1. Sequences were obtained from peripheral blood. The CDR3 DNA is TGTGCCAGTAGTATCGGACAGGGTGATGGCTACACCTTC. Protein: CASSIGQGDGYTF. Together with reference TRBV19 and TRBJ1-2, the CDR3 gives the full variable domain: DGGITQSPKYLFRKEGQNVTLSCEQNLNHDAMYWYRQDPGQGLRLIYYSQIVNDFQKGDIAEGYSVSREKKESFPLTVTSAQKNPTAFYLCASSIGQGDGYTFGSGTRLTVV.